This T cell receptor (beta chain) was captured in a study of identical twins. Study results and caveats: Fewer insertions characterized abundant cord blood beta clonotypes, whereas memory repertoires showed none.

Of note for this clonotype: Its antigen is as yet unknown.

The CDR3 length is 11 residues. Per germline, CDR1 DFQATT and CDR2 SNEGSKA (reference sequence). Trimming took 1 base from V and 7 from J, leaving 4 bases between them. Unique molecular identifiers were in the cDNA, with template-switch universal primer binding. TCRdb reanalysed the 5' RACE reads using MiXCR and keeps one entry per CDR3 protein. The table records 1,800,000 or so distinct CDR3 sequences, 32% of them present only once. The chain recombines TRBV20-1 with TRBJ2-2; D is unclear. The TCR originated in a newborn girl in good health. Sequencing was performed on cord blood. CDR3 bases: TGCAGTGCTAGAGGAGGCGGGGAGCTGTTTTTT. It codes for CSARGGGELFF.